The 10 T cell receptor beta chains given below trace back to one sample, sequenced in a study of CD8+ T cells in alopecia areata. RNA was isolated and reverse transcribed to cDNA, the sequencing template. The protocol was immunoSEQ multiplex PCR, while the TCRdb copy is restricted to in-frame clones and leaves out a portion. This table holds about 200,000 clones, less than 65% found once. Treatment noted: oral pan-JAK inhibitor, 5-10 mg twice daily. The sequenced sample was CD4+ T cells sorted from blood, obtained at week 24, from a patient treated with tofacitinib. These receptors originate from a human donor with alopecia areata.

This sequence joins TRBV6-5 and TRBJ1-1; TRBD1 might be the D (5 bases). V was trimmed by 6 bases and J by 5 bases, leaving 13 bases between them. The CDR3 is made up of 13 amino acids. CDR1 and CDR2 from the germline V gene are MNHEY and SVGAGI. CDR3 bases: TGTGCCAGCAGACAGAACAGGTTTACTGAAGCTTTCTTT. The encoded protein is CASRQNRFTEAFF.

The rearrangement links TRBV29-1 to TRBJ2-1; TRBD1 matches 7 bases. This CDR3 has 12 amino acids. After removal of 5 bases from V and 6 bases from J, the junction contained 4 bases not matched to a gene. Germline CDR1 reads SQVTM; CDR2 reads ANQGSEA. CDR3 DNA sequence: TGCAGCGTTCGGGACAGAATCAATGAGCAGTTCTTC. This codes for CSVRDRINEQFF.

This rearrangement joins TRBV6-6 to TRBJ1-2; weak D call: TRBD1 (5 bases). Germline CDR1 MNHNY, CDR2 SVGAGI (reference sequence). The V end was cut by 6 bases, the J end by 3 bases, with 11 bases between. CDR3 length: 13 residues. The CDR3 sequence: CASSPKTDYGYTF. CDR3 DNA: TGTGCCAGCAGCCCAAAGACAGACTATGGCTACACCTTC.

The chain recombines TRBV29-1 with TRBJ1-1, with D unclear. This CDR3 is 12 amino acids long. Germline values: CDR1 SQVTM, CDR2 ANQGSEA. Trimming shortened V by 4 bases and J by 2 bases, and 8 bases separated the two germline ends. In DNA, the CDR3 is TGCAGCGTTGGACAAATTAACACTGAAGCTTTCTTT. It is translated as CSVGQINTEAFF.

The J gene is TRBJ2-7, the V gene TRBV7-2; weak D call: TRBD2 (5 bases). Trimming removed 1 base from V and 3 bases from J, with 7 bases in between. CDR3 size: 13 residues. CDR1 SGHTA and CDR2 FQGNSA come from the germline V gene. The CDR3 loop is CASSLDGLYEQYF. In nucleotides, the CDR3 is TGTGCCAGCAGCTTAGATGGACTCTACGAGCAGTACTTC.

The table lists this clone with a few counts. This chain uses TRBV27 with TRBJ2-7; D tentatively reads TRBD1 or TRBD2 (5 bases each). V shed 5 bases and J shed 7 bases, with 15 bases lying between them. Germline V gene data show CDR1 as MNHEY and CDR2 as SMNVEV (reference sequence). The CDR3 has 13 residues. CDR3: CASSPGLGVEQYF. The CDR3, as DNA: TGTGCCAGCAGTCCCGGACTGGGGGTGGAGCAGTACTTC.

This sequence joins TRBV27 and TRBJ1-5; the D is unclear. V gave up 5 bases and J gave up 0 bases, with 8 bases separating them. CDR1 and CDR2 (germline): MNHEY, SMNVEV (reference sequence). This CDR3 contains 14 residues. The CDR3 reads CASSGTVSNQPQHF. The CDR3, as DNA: TGTGCCAGCAGTGGAACAGTTAGCAATCAGCCCCAGCATTTT.

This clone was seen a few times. The CDR3 sequence is CASSPLGQGGQETQYF. CDR3 DNA: TGTGCCAGCTCACCACTGGGACAGGGGGGCCAAGAGACCCAGTACTTC. This chain joins TRBV18 and TRBJ2-5; TRBD1 matches at 11 bases. Per the germline V gene, CDR1 is KGHSH and CDR2 is LQKENI. V lost 1 base, J lost 1 base, and 2 bases stayed unmatched. This CDR3 spans 16 amino acids. The full variable domain, completed using reference TRBV18 and TRBJ2-5, is NAGVMQNPRHLVRRRGQEARLRCSPMKGHSHVYWYRQLPEEGLKFMVYLQKENIIDESGMPKERFSAEFPKEGPSILRIQQVVRGDSAAYFCASSPLGQGGQETQYFGPGTRLLVL.

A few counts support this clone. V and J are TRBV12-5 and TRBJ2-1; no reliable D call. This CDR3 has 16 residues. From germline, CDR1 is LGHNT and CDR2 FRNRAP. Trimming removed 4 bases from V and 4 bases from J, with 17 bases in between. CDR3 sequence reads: CASGSPVGSFYNEQFF. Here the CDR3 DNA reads TGTGCTAGTGGTTCCCCCGTCGGATCATTTTACAATGAGCAGTTCTTC.

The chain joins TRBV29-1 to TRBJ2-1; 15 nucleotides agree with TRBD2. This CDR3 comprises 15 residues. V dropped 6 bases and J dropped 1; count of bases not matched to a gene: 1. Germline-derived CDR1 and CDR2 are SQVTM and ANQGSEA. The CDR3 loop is CSVGLAGGSYNEQFF. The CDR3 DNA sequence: TGCAGCGTCGGACTAGCGGGGGGGTCCTACAATGAGCAGTTCTTC.